A single sample gave rise to the 14 T cell receptor beta chains below, sequenced in a study of beta chain features in type 1 diabetes. The sequenced template was cDNA made from the entire isolated RNA. The data were produced by immunoSEQ multiplex PCR, yet TCRdb's version contains in-frame clones alone and is incomplete. The sample includes around 400,000 clones, roughly 16% of them seen just once. Sequences were obtained from naive CD4+ T cells from blood. These receptors originate from a woman younger than 30 in good health.

The genes are TRBV6-5 and TRBJ1-1, with a tentative D call TRBD1 (5 bases). Germline assignment: CDR1 MNHEY and CDR2 SVGAGI. The CDR3 loop spans 14 amino acids. The V gene lost 0 bases and the J gene lost 4 bases, with 9 bases spanning the gap. The CDR3 coding sequence is TGTGCCAGCAGTTACTCAGGGGTTGGCACTGAAGCTTTCTTT. This gives the protein CASSYSGVGTEAFF.

The DNA of the CDR3 is TGTGCCAGCAGCCGGTCCCCAAGAGGCAGTTCGAACACCGGGGAGCTGTTTTTT. Translation: CASSRSPRGSSNTGELFF. The chain couples TRBV4-2 to TRBJ2-2, with unresolved D. CDR1 and CDR2 from the germline V gene are LGHNA and YNFKEQ. Trimming removed 4 bases at V and 0 bases at J, with 18 bases between. The CDR3 runs 18 residues.

The chain employs TRBV5-1 and TRBJ2-7; D is perhaps TRBD2 (6 bases). This CDR3 is built from 14 residues. The germline CDR1 and CDR2 sequences are SGHRS and YFSETQ. The V and J ends lost 4 bases and 6 bases respectively, with 17 bases between them. The CDR3 is CASSPRDWYSEQYF. The CDR3 DNA reads TGCGCCAGCAGCCCCAGGGACTGGTACAGCGAGCAGTACTTC.

The sample holds a few counts of this clone. CDR3 in DNA: TGTGCCAGCTCACCAGGCAGGAGCAATCAGCCCCAGCATTTT. This translates into CASSPGRSNQPQHF. This sequence joins TRBV18 and TRBJ1-5; no firm D call. The CDR3 totals 14 residues. Germline lookup yields CDR1 KGHSH and CDR2 LQKENI. V lost 2 bases, J lost 1 base, and 6 bases lay in between.

A few counts support this clone. The chain employs TRBV19 and TRBJ2-5, with TRBD2 identical over 7 bases. The germline V gene encodes CDR1 LNHDA and CDR2 SQIVND (reference sequence). The V gene end was trimmed by 3 bases and the J gene end by 4 bases; junction bases not matched to a gene: 2. This CDR3 spans 13 amino acids. The CDR3 sequence is CASSMAGAETQYF. CDR3 DNA sequence: TGTGCCAGTAGTATGGCGGGAGCAGAGACCCAGTACTTC.

This clone came up a few times. The chain recombines TRBV5-1 with TRBJ1-2; D remains unclear. The CDR3 spans 14 residues. With 0 bases removed from V and 6 bases from J, the gap between germline ends came to 12 bases. Germline V gene data show CDR1 as SGHRS and CDR2 as YFSETQ. This CDR3 reads CASSLVVGAHGYTF. In DNA, the CDR3 is TGCGCCAGCAGCTTGGTTGTGGGCGCGCATGGCTACACCTTC.

This chain uses TRBV5-1 with TRBJ2-5, with TRBD1 as a possible D gene (6 bases). The germline V and J ends were trimmed by 0 bases and 4 bases, with 10 bases remaining between them. The CDR3 spans 14 residues. CDR1 and CDR2 from the germline V gene are SGHRS and YFSETQ. CDR3 in amino acids: CASSLGRGAETQYF. CDR3 coding DNA: TGCGCCAGCAGCTTGGGCAGGGGAGCAGAGACCCAGTACTTC.

This clone came up a few times. The J gene is TRBJ1-1, the V gene TRBV11-3, with a weak D call TRBD1 (5 bases). This CDR3 comprises 14 residues. Trimming left V 6 bases short and J 5 bases short, with 16 bases between. Per the germline V gene, CDR1 is SGHNT and CDR2 is YENEEA. The CDR3 DNA reads as TGTGCCAGCAGAGCGACAGCTAGCGGGACTGAAGCTTTCTTT. Translation: CASRATASGTEAFF. Full variable domain (rest looked up from reference TRBV11-3 and TRBJ1-1): EAGVVQSPRYKIIEKKQPVAFWCNPISGHNTLYWYLQNLGQGPELLIRYENEEAVDDSQLPKDRFSAERLKGVDSTLKIQPAELGDSAVYLCASRATASGTEAFFGQGTRLTVV.

There are a few counts of this clone. V gene TRBV14 combines with J gene TRBJ2-6, with D perhaps TRBD2 (7 bases). Germline assignment: CDR1 SGHDN and CDR2 FVKESK. The length of the CDR3 is 20 residues. The V end was cut by 4 bases, the J end by 0 bases, with 22 bases between. The CDR3, as DNA: TGTGCCAGCAGCCCCTTAAGTGGGGGGGCCCAGAGCTCTGGGGCCAACGTCCTGACTTTC. Its protein product is CASSPLSGGAQSSGANVLTF. Drawing the rest from reference TRBV14 and TRBJ2-6, the complete variable domain is EAGVTQFPSHSVIEKGQTVTLRCDPISGHDNLYWYRRVMGKEIKFLLHFVKESKQDESGMPNNRFLAERTGGTYSTLKVQPAELEDSGVYFCASSPLSGGAQSSGANVLTFGAGSRLTVL.

In this sample, this clone turned up a few times. J is TRBJ1-4 and V is TRBV7-9; D is uncertain. This CDR3 contains 14 residues. CDR1 is SEHNR and CDR2 is FQNEAQ in the germline V gene (reference sequence). The germline V and J ends were trimmed by 1 base and 6 bases, with 9 bases remaining between them. CDR3 sequence: CASSLGGKDEKLFF. Written as DNA, the CDR3 is TGTGCCAGCAGCTTAGGAGGGAAAGATGAAAAACTGTTTTTT.

The CDR3 here is CASSPEPRFEAFF. The DNA of the CDR3 is TGTGCCAGCTCACCTGAGCCCCGCTTTGAAGCTTTCTTT. The chain combines TRBV18 with TRBJ1-1; D remains unclear. V was shortened by 3 bases and J by 7 bases, with 12 bases between the two germline ends. CDR1 is KGHSH, CDR2 LQKENI, per germline. The CDR3 is 13 residues long.

The CDR3 DNA reads TGCGCCAGCAGCCAATTGGTCCGACTAGCGGGTACCTACAATGAGCAGTTCTTC. Translating gives CASSQLVRLAGTYNEQFF. V usage is TRBV4-1 and J usage is TRBJ2-1; 10 bases line up with TRBD2. J lost 2 bases, V lost 2 bases, and 9 bases had no gene match. There are 18 residues in the CDR3. Germline CDR1 and CDR2: MGHRA and YSYEKL.

The gene calls are TRBV19 and TRBJ2-1, with 13 nucleotides matching TRBD2. The CDR3 has 16 amino acids. Germline V CDR1 and CDR2: LNHDA, SQIVND (reference sequence). The ends lost 5 bases at V and 9 bases at J; junction bases unmatched: 10. The CDR3 loop reads CASSFAGTSGTIEQFF. The DNA of the CDR3 is TGTGCCAGTAGTTTCGCCGGGACTAGCGGGACTATTGAGCAGTTCTTC.

This chain links TRBV7-2 with TRBJ2-1; 13 bases align to TRBD2. This CDR3 is 14 amino acids long. Trimming removed 6 bases from V and 9 bases from J; junction bases left unmatched: 5. The germline V gene has CDR1 SGHTA and CDR2 FQGNSA. As DNA, the CDR3 is TGTGCCAGCAGACCGGGACTAGCGGGAACTGAGCAGTTCTTC. The encoded protein is CASRPGLAGTEQFF.